This T cell receptor beta chain was identified during a study of cytomegalovirus exposure and HLA in healthy donors. The germline gives CDR1 KGHSH, CDR2 LQKENI. This CDR3 has 12 residues. V dropped 4 bases and J dropped 2 bases, with 4 bases sitting between them. The PCR used 60 Vbeta and 13 Jbeta primers. TCRdb's table, derived via immunoSEQ multiplex PCR, lists solely in-frame clones and lacks some. The repertoire has over 150,000 clones, 77% of them found once; the top ten carry about 1.5%. The sequenced sample consisted of PBMCs. This TCR came from a woman between 25 and 40 years old in good health and CMV-seropositive. This rearrangement joins TRBV18 to TRBJ2-3; D remains unclear. CDR3 coding DNA: TGTGCCAGCTCACTTAACACAGATACGCAGTATTTT. This translates into CASSLNTDTQYF.